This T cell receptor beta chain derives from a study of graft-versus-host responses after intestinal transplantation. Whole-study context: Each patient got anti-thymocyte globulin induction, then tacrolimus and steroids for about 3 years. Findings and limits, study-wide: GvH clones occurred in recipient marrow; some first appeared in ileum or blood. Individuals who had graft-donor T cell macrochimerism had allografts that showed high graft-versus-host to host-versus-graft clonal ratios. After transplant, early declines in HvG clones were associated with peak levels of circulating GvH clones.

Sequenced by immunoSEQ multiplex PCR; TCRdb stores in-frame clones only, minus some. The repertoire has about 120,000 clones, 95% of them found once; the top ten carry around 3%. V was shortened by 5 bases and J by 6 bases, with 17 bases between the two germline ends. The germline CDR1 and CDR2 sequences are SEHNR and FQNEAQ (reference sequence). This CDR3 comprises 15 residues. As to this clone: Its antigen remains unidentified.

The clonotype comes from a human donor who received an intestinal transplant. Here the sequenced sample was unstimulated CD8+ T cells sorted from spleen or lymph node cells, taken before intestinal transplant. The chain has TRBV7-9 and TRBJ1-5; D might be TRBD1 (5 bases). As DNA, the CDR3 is TGTGCCAGCAGCGGCGAGGGGATATTAGGTCAGCCCCAGCATTTT. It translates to CASSGEGILGQPQHF.